These 15 T cell receptor beta chains were sequenced from one sample in a study of control samples from healthy donors and cancer patients. Repertoires were generated with immunoSEQ multiplex PCR, while TCRdb's copy carries only in-frame clones and drops some. There are 170,000 or so clones in the sample; 90% to 95% occur only once, and 8.5% lies in the top ten. Sample: blood. Every receptor here comes from a woman aged 35 to 49 in good health.

This clone was seen a single time. The chain couples TRBV6-5 to TRBJ1-2, with D possibly being TRBD1 (6 bases). This CDR3 is 14 amino acids long. The germline CDR1 and CDR2 sequences are MNHEY and SVGAGI. V lost 0 bases and J lost 6, with 11 bases in between. The CDR3: CASSYSSGGHGYTF. The CDR3 coding sequence is TGTGCCAGCAGTTACTCCTCTGGGGGCCATGGCTACACCTTC.

This chain connects TRBV11-3 to TRBJ2-3; unclear D gene. Trimming cost V 5 bases and J 0 bases, with 15 bases left between them. Germline V lookup: CDR1 SGHNT, CDR2 YENEEA. CDR3 length: 16 amino acids. CDR3: CASSQSQELSTDTQYF. In DNA, the CDR3 is TGTGCCAGCAGCCAAAGCCAGGAGCTGAGCACAGATACGCAGTATTTT.

The rearrangement joins TRBV7-2 to TRBJ2-1; 7 bases are a match to TRBD1. The CDR3 sequence is 14 residues long. V was clipped by 2 bases and J by 9 bases; unmatched bases: 7. Germline V gene sequence: CDR1 SGHTA, CDR2 FQGNSA. The CDR3 here is CASSLWAGGGEQFF. The CDR3 DNA reads TGTGCCAGCAGCTTATGGGCAGGGGGTGGTGAGCAGTTCTTC.

The chain has TRBV9 and TRBJ2-1; 12 nucleotides line up with TRBD2. J gave up 1 base and V 3 bases, and 5 bases lay outside the gene matches. Germline V gene data show CDR1 as SGDLS and CDR2 as YYNGEE. The CDR3 extends over 17 amino acids. CDR3 loop: CASSAHLAGGSYNEQFF. The CDR3 bases are TGTGCCAGCAGCGCACACCTAGCGGGAGGGTCCTACAATGAGCAGTTCTTC.

The V gene is TRBV6-5, the J gene TRBJ1-1, with D possibly being TRBD1 (5 bases). The germline gives CDR1 MNHEY, CDR2 SVGAGI. The V end lost 9 bases, the J end lost 4 bases, and 21 bases lay between the germline ends. The CDR3 covers 15 residues. The CDR3 nucleotides are TGTGCCAGTAACGGGGCCAGTTGGGGTTCCACTGAAGCTTTCTTT. Translating it yields CASNGASWGSTEAFF.

The rearrangement links TRBV30 to TRBJ2-7, with D tentatively TRBD1 or TRBD2 (6 bases each). CDR3 length equals 11 residues. In germline, CDR1 is GTSNPN, CDR2 SVGIG (reference sequence). The V gene lost 3 bases and the J gene lost 9 bases, with 12 bases spanning the gap. CDR3 nucleotide sequence: TGTGCCTGGAGCCAAGGGGGGCGGCAGTACTTC. Translating gives CAWSQGGRQYF.

The chain is built from TRBV28 and TRBJ2-5; D may match TRBD1 or TRBD2 (5 bases each). V was trimmed by 6 bases and J by 5 bases, leaving 16 bases between them. The CDR3 has 14 residues. In germline, CDR1 is MDHEN, CDR2 SYDVKM. The CDR3, as DNA: TGTGCCAGCAGGACTACCAGGGCAGGGGAGACCCAGTACTTC. Encoded protein: CASRTTRAGETQYF.

The rearrangement uses TRBV6-2 or TRBV6-3 and TRBJ1-3; tentative D call: TRBD1 (5 bases). Trimming shortened V by 5 bases and J by 0 bases, and 11 bases separated the two germline ends. CDR3 length equals 15 residues. Germline loops: CDR1 MNHEY, CDR2 SVGEGT. CDR3 sequence reads: CASSRGLNSGNTIYF. DNA for the CDR3: TGTGCCAGCAGTAGGGGACTCAACTCTGGAAACACCATATATTTT.

This clone has only one observation. V and J are TRBV7-9 and TRBJ1-1; 9 bases align to TRBD1. CDR3 length equals 16 residues. CDR1 and CDR2 from the germline V gene are SEHNR and FQNEAQ (reference sequence). V trimming: 1 base; J trimming: 1 base; junction bases outside the gene matches: 4. The CDR3 reads CASSLDPGQGNTEAFF. Here the CDR3 DNA reads TGTGCCAGCAGCTTAGATCCGGGACAGGGGAACACTGAAGCTTTCTTT.

This clone appeared a single time. The chain is built from TRBV13 and TRBJ2-1; 7 bases match TRBD2. V shed 3 bases, J shed 10 bases, and the junction held 3 bases outside the gene matches. CDR1 is PRHDT, CDR2 FYEKMQ, per germline (reference sequence). The CDR3 is 12 residues long. In DNA form, the CDR3 reads TGTGCCAGCAGCTTCGGGGGGAGGGAGCAGTTCTTC. This encodes CASSFGGREQFF.

J is TRBJ2-2 and V is TRBV19, with 7 bases matching TRBD2. CDR3 length equals 14 residues. J lost 5 bases, V lost 8 bases, and 8 bases had no gene match. Germline V gives CDR1 LNHDA, CDR2 SQIVND (reference sequence). As DNA, the CDR3 is TGTGCCAGTTCTTCCTTTAGCGGGACCGGGGAGCTGTTTTTT. The encoded protein is CASSSFSGTGELFF. Looking up the rest from reference TRBV19 and TRBJ2-2 gives the full variable domain: DGGITQSPKYLFRKEGQNVTLSCEQNLNHDAMYWYRQDPGQGLRLIYYSQIVNDFQKGDIAEGYSVSREKKESFPLTVTSAQKNPTAFYLCASSSFSGTGELFFGEGSRLTVL.

The genes are TRBV5-1 and TRBJ1-2, with 11 bases fitting TRBD1. V gave up 4 bases and J gave up 11 bases; unmatched junction bases: 7. CDR3 size: 13 residues. Germline CDR1 is SGHRS and CDR2 is YFSETQ. CDR3 DNA sequence: TGCGCCAGCAGCATCGGACAGGGGGCTGGGTACACCTTC. Amino acids: CASSIGQGAGYTF. The full variable domain, in which reference TRBV5-1 and TRBJ1-2 provide the parts outside the CDR3, is KAGVTQTPRYLIKTRGQQVTLSCSPISGHRSVSWYQQTPGQGLQFLFEYFSETQRNKGNFPGRFSGRQFSNSRSEMNVSTLELGDSALYLCASSIGQGAGYTFGSGTRLTVV.

The rearrangement joins TRBV25-1 to TRBJ2-5; 10 nucleotides agree with TRBD2. Germline CDR1 is MGHDK and CDR2 is SYGVNS. CDR3 length equals 15 residues. V shed 7 bases and J 5 bases; nucleotides not matched to a gene: 10. DNA of the CDR3: TGTGCCAGCACTCCAGGGACTAGCGCGCGGGAGACCCAGTACTTC. This gives the protein CASTPGTSARETQYF.

This clone was detected only once. The chain has TRBV11-2 and TRBJ2-3; D unresolved. Trimming pared 2 bases from V and 1 base from J, leaving 7 bases between. CDR1 and CDR2 (germline): SGHAT, FQNNGV. There are 14 residues in the CDR3. The CDR3 coding sequence is TGTGCCAGCAGCTTATTTTGGGGCACAGATACGCAGTATTTT. Residues: CASSLFWGTDTQYF.

This chain joins TRBV5-1 and TRBJ2-2; TRBD2 matches at 15 bases. CDR3 length equals 16 residues. V gave up 5 bases and J gave up 3 bases; unmatched junction bases: 2. Germline CDR1 SGHRS, CDR2 YFSETQ. The CDR3 loop reads CASSRTSGRDTGELFF. The CDR3 DNA is TGCGCCAGCAGTCGGACTAGCGGGAGGGACACCGGGGAGCTGTTTTTT. Supplemented by reference TRBV5-1 and TRBJ2-2, the full variable domain reads KAGVTQTPRYLIKTRGQQVTLSCSPISGHRSVSWYQQTPGQGLQFLFEYFSETQRNKGNFPGRFSGRQFSNSRSEMNVSTLELGDSALYLCASSRTSGRDTGELFFGEGSRLTVL.